These 22 T cell receptor beta chains share one sample of origin, sequenced in a study of T cell repertoires in cytomegalovirus infection. Each CDR3 protein gets one entry after TCRdb re-called the reads with MiXCR. Among about 150,000 distinct CDR3 sequences, approximately 30% were seen once, and the ten largest hold 45% to 55%. No antigens are known for them. Sequencing was performed on CD8+ T cells from cultured PBMCs, taken from culture after CMV antigen stimulation. Receptor source: a human donor in good health (CMV status not recorded). Some clones in this sample may be carry-over from other donors' samples.

The chain joins TRBV7-8 to TRBJ1-1; the D gene is possibly TRBD1 (5 bases). Germline-derived CDR1 and CDR2 are SGHVS and FQNEAQ. The CDR3 totals 15 residues. V gave up 5 bases and J gave up 5 bases, with 18 bases separating them. CDR3 in amino acids: CASSLSASGGTEAFF. The CDR3 bases are TGTGCCAGCAGCCTGTCCGCGTCGGGGGGGACTGAAGCTTTCTTT. The entire variable domain, with the rest obtained from reference TRBV7-8 and TRBJ1-1, is as follows: GAGVSQSPRYKVAKRGQDVALRCDPISGHVSLFWYQQALGQGPEFLTYFQNEAQLDKSGLPSDRFFAERPEGSVSTLKIQRTQQEDSAVYLCASSLSASGGTEAFFGQGTRLTVV.

This clonotype was picked up a small number of times. V and J are TRBV20-1 and TRBJ2-1, with D unresolved. The CDR3 is made up of 13 amino acids. CDR1 is DFQATT, CDR2 SNEGSKA, per germline (reference sequence). Trimming took 0 bases from V and 7 from J, leaving 10 bases between them. Here the CDR3 reads CSARDGSTNEQFF. The DNA for the CDR3 is TGCAGTGCTAGAGATGGCAGCACGAATGAGCAGTTCTTC.

Ten or more counts support this clonotype. J is TRBJ2-7 and V is TRBV27; TRBD1 might be the D (8 bases). Per the germline V gene, CDR1 is MNHEY and CDR2 is SMNVEV (reference sequence). Trimming took off 3 bases at V and 1 base at J, with 16 bases between the two ends. The length of the CDR3 is 16 residues. CDR3 DNA: TGTGCCAGCAGTTTGTCTACAGGGGGGGTATCCTACGAGCAGTACTTC. Translation gives CASSLSTGGVSYEQYF.

This clonotype was found a few times. The CDR3 loop reads CASSLLPDRQTHYEQYF. CDR3 sequence (DNA): TGTGCCAGCAGTTTATTGCCGGACCGACAGACCCATTACGAGCAGTACTTC. This chain uses TRBV27 with TRBJ2-7, with TRBD1 as a possible D gene (5 bases). In germline, CDR1 is MNHEY, CDR2 SMNVEV (reference sequence). This CDR3 has 17 residues. Trimming left V 1 base short and J 4 bases short, with 20 bases between.

This clonotype was seen a few times. The chain uses TRBV6-1 and TRBJ2-1; the match to TRBD1 covers 9 bases. This CDR3 has 13 amino acids. CDR1 is MNHNS, CDR2 SASEGT, per germline. After removal of 6 bases from V and 9 bases from J, the junction contained 6 bases not matched to a gene. CDR3 DNA sequence: TGTGCCAGCAGCTGGGACAGGGTTGTTGAGCAGTTCTTC. This sequence encodes CASSWDRVVEQFF.

This clonotype was observed a few times. The chain employs TRBV7-2 and TRBJ2-5; no firm D call. Germline CDR1 and CDR2: SGHTA and FQGNSA. Trimming took 1 base from V and 2 from J, leaving 5 bases between them. This CDR3 contains 13 residues. DNA for the CDR3: TGTGCCAGCAGCTTAGGCTTGCAAGAGACCCAGTACTTC. Its protein is CASSLGLQETQYF. Variable domain in full (rest from reference TRBV7-2 and TRBJ2-5): GAGVSQSPSNKVTEKGKDVELRCDPISGHTALYWYRQSLGQGLEFLIYFQGNSAPDKSGLPSDRFSAERTGGSVSTLTIQRTQQEDSAVYLCASSLGLQETQYFGPGTRLLVL.

V usage is TRBV2 and J usage is TRBJ1-1; D is possibly TRBD1 (5 bases). V was cut by 2 bases and J by 5 bases, with 12 bases left in between. Germline lookup yields CDR1 SNHLY and CDR2 FYNNEI. The CDR3 has 14 amino acids. CDR3 DNA: TGTGCCAGCAGTGAATCGGGGACGGGAACTGAAGCTTTCTTT. Translating it yields CASSESGTGTEAFF. Based on the CDR3 plus reference TRBV2 and TRBJ1-1, the full variable domain is EPEVTQTPSHQVTQMGQEVILRCVPISNHLYFYWYRQILGQKVEFLVSFYNNEISEKSEIFDDQFSVERPDGSNFTLKIRSTKLEDSAMYFCASSESGTGTEAFFGQGTRLTVV.

This clonotype was counted between two and nine times. A much larger clonotype is one base distant, so this may be a read error. The DNA of the CDR3 is TGTGCCAGCAGCTTAGGGGATTACAATGAGCAGTTCTTC. This sequence encodes CASSLGDYNEQFF. The rearrangement links TRBV5-6 to TRBJ2-1, with D possibly TRBD1 on 5 matching bases. Germline loops: CDR1 SGHDT, CDR2 YYEEEE. The CDR3 extends over 13 amino acids. The V end was cut by 2 bases, the J end by 4 bases, with 7 bases between.

In this sample, this clonotype turned up a few times. The chain combines TRBV4-1 with TRBJ2-7; 7 bases are shared with TRBD1. With V trimmed by 4 bases and J by 3 bases, 12 bases remained unmatched. The CDR3 spans 16 residues. The germline V gene has CDR1 MGHRA and CDR2 YSYEKL. The DNA for the CDR3 is TGCGCCAGCAGCCTCCTGGCGGAGACAGGGCTCTACGAGCAGTACTTC. Its translation is CASSLLAETGLYEQYF.

The CDR3 loop is CARGRATGNQPQHF. CDR3 in DNA: TGTGCCAGGGGCAGAGCCACAGGGAATCAGCCCCAGCATTTT. V is TRBV4-2 and J is TRBJ1-5; a weak D match, TRBD1 (6 bases). From germline, CDR1 is LGHNA and CDR2 YNFKEQ. Between the trimmed V and J ends, which lost 9 bases and 4 bases, there was a span of 16 bases. This CDR3 has 14 amino acids.

This clonotype has a handful of counts. This chain joins TRBV27 and TRBJ2-7, with 8 bases matching TRBD1. The junction had 7 bases not matched to a gene; V was cut back by 0 bases and J by 3 bases. The germline gives CDR1 MNHEY, CDR2 SMNVEV (reference sequence). CDR3 length: 16 amino acids. Here the CDR3 DNA reads TGTGCCAGCAGTTTATCTTCCTCAGACAGGGGCTACGAGCAGTACTTC. Its protein product is CASSLSSSDRGYEQYF.

The CDR3 nucleotides read TGCAGTGCTATCCCGGACTCGACCTACGAGCAGTACTTC. It specifies CSAIPDSTYEQYF. The rearrangement joins TRBV20-1 to TRBJ2-7; D may be TRBD2 (5 bases). This CDR3 has 13 residues. Between the trimmed V and J ends, which lost 4 bases and 2 bases, there was a span of 12 bases. Per the germline V gene, CDR1 is DFQATT and CDR2 is SNEGSKA (reference sequence).

This clonotype was found once. The CDR3 loop reads CASSAGQGTEQFF. The CDR3 bases are TGTGCCAGCAGCGCGGGACAGGGAACTGAGCAGTTCTTC. The V and J genes are TRBV7-6 and TRBJ2-1; TRBD1 matches at 9 bases. In germline, CDR1 is SGHVS, CDR2 FNYEAQ. V lost 5 bases, J lost 9 bases, and 5 bases stayed unmatched. The CDR3 is 13 residues long.

J is TRBJ2-1 and V is TRBV27, with 8 nucleotides matching TRBD1. Trimming removed 5 bases from V and 2 bases from J; junction bases left unmatched: 2. The CDR3 is made up of 14 amino acids. CDR1 and CDR2 (germline): MNHEY, SMNVEV (reference sequence). The CDR3 reads CASSLTGAYNEQFF. In nucleotides, the CDR3 is TGTGCCAGCAGTCTGACAGGGGCCTACAATGAGCAGTTCTTC.

This clonotype came up many times. V usage is TRBV7-2 and J usage is TRBJ2-7; maybe TRBD2 (6 bases). The CDR3 extends over 15 amino acids. Germline loops: CDR1 SGHTA, CDR2 FQGNSA. Trimming pared 3 bases from V and 0 bases from J, leaving 12 bases between. The CDR3 DNA is TGTGCCAGCAGCTTCTTTGCGGGGAGCTCCTACGAGCAGTACTTC. It codes for CASSFFAGSSYEQYF.

This clonotype was detected ten times or more. The chain carries TRBV27 and TRBJ1-5; a possible D gene is TRBD1 (5 bases). The V end was cut by 5 bases, the J end by 2 bases, with 16 bases between. This CDR3 region has 16 residues. The germline CDR1 and CDR2 sequences are MNHEY and SMNVEV (reference sequence). CDR3 nucleotide sequence: TGTGCCAGCAGTAAAGGGGATCAACCGGGCAATCAGCCCCAGCATTTT. Its translation is CASSKGDQPGNQPQHF.

This clonotype was counted at least ten times. The chain is built from TRBV7-2 and TRBJ1-2; D is perhaps TRBD1 (5 bases). This CDR3 has 15 amino acids. CDR1 is SGHTA and CDR2 is FQGNSA in the germline V gene. The ends were cut back, 1 base at V and 4 bases at J, with 13 bases in the middle. CDR3 DNA: TGTGCCAGCAGCTTAGATCCGGGGGTTGGCTATGGCTACACCTTC. Protein: CASSLDPGVGYGYTF. Full variable domain (missing parts from reference TRBV7-2 and TRBJ1-2): GAGVSQSPSNKVTEKGKDVELRCDPISGHTALYWYRQSLGQGLEFLIYFQGNSAPDKSGLPSDRFSAERTGGSVSTLTIQRTQQEDSAVYLCASSLDPGVGYGYTFGSGTRLTVV.

This clonotype was observed a single time. The gene calls are TRBV2 and TRBJ2-2; D might be TRBD1 (5 bases). V dropped 4 bases and J dropped 3 bases, with 9 bases sitting between them. The CDR3 extends over 14 amino acids. Germline loops: CDR1 SNHLY, CDR2 FYNNEI. This CDR3 reads CASSARTYTGELFF. DNA of the CDR3: TGTGCCAGCAGTGCTCGGACATACACCGGGGAGCTGTTTTTT. The whole variable domain, remainder taken from reference TRBV2 and TRBJ2-2, is EPEVTQTPSHQVTQMGQEVILRCVPISNHLYFYWYRQILGQKVEFLVSFYNNEISEKSEIFDDQFSVERPDGSNFTLKIRSTKLEDSAMYFCASSARTYTGELFFGEGSRLTVL.

This clonotype has at least ten counts. The rearrangement links TRBV6-6 to TRBJ1-1, with no clear D. The V gene's germline CDR1 is MNHNY and CDR2 SVGAGI (reference sequence). The CDR3 has 17 amino acids. Trimming removed 0 bases at V and 1 base at J, with 15 bases between. Written as DNA, the CDR3 is TGTGCCAGCAGTTACTCGAACTTCGGGCGAAGGAACACTGAAGCTTTCTTT. Its protein product is CASSYSNFGRRNTEAFF.

The J gene is TRBJ2-5, the V gene TRBV11-2; no clear D. The CDR3 is 15 amino acids. Between the trimmed V and J ends, which lost 5 bases and 1 base, there was a span of 14 bases. CDR1 is SGHAT, CDR2 FQNNGV, per germline. The CDR3 protein is CASSPSGWTQETQYF. The CDR3 DNA reads TGTGCCAGCAGCCCCTCTGGCTGGACCCAAGAGACCCAGTACTTC.

This clonotype was observed a few times. CDR3 residues: CASSFVGIGYGYTF. The DNA for the CDR3 is TGTGCCAGCAGTTTTGTCGGCATAGGCTATGGCTACACCTTC. The V gene is TRBV12-3 or TRBV12-4, the J gene TRBJ1-2; D call uncertain. The CDR3 contains 14 residues. Trimming took 3 bases from V and 4 from J, leaving 12 bases between them.

The rearrangement uses TRBV27 and TRBJ1-4, with a weak D call TRBD1 (6 bases). CDR3 size: 13 residues. Germline values: CDR1 MNHEY, CDR2 SMNVEV (reference sequence). The V end lost 5 bases, the J end lost 8 bases, and 12 bases lay between the germline ends. The CDR3 region has the DNA TGTGCCAGCAGTAAACAGGGTTGGGAAAAACTGTTTTTT. Its translation is CASSKQGWEKLFF.